Presented here are 8 T cell receptor beta chains from one specimen sequenced in a study of regulatory T cells in long-lasting Graves disease. TCR beta libraries were built with iRepertoire HTBI primers and Arm-PCR of CDR3 regions. Each CDR3 protein gets one entry after TCRdb re-called the multiplex PCR reads with MiXCR. The profile shows roughly 360,000 distinct CDR3 sequences, 10% to 15% of them singletons. Time point here: newly diagnosed GD, antithyroid drugs for less than 3 months. Extracted PBMC RNA gave rise to the TCR library. This same sample was also taken into another study, of T cells in Graves' hyperthyroidism and ophthalmopathy.

The sample here was peripheral blood mononuclear cells (PBMCs), taken at new diagnosis, from a patient treated with antithyroid drugs. These TCRs come from a woman aged 18-30 years with Graves disease.

This sequence joins TRBV27 and TRBJ2-3, with a tentative D call TRBD1 (6 bases). CDR1 and CDR2 (germline): MNHEY, SMNVEV (reference sequence). This CDR3 is built from 15 residues. The V end was cut by 4 bases, the J end by 5 bases, with 16 bases between. CDR3 DNA: TGTGCCAGCAGTTCCCAGGGGCGCGGTATAGATACGCAGTATTTT. It codes for CASSSQGRGIDTQYF.

The rearrangement uses TRBV4-3 and TRBJ1-5; possible D gene TRBD1, 5 bases. The germline V and J ends were trimmed by 2 bases and 7 bases, with 15 bases remaining between them. Germline V gene sequence: CDR1 LGHNA, CDR2 YSLEER. The CDR3 runs to 15 residues. Here the CDR3 DNA reads TGCGCCAGCAGCCAAATTGAGGGGTTAGGGCAGCCCCAGCATTTT. Amino acid sequence: CASSQIEGLGQPQHF.

In the case of this clonotype: A much larger clone differs by one base, so this may be a read error. V usage is TRBV6-2 or TRBV6-3 and J usage is TRBJ1-1; weak D call: TRBD1 (5 bases). Deletions cut 7 bases from V and 4 bases from J, with 22 bases between. Germline CDR1 MNHEY, CDR2 SVGEGT. This CDR3 spans 16 amino acids. The CDR3 DNA reads as TGTGCCAGCAATTATGTCAGGGCCACCAGAAGCACTGAAGCTTTCTTT. It encodes CASNYVRATRSTEAFF.

This clonotype was detected many times. The J gene is TRBJ1-4, the V gene TRBV27, with a tentative D call TRBD1 (5 bases). This CDR3 is built from 14 residues. CDR1 and CDR2 from the germline V gene are MNHEY and SMNVEV (reference sequence). V was pared by 3 bases and J by 4 bases, with 9 bases between. The CDR3 sequence is CASSLLQGNEKLFF. The CDR3 region has the DNA TGTGCCAGCAGTTTGCTCCAGGGTAATGAAAAACTGTTTTTT.

In its sample, this clonotype was seen many times. The CDR3 DNA reads as TGTGCCAGCAGTTTTCGGTCAGGGGGAGTCAGGACCCAGTACTTC. Translation: CASSFRSGGVRTQYF. This chain links TRBV27 with TRBJ2-5; 7 positions match TRBD1. The CDR3 contains 15 residues. The germline V gene encodes CDR1 MNHEY and CDR2 SMNVEV (reference sequence). With 3 bases clipped from V and 7 bases from J, the junction kept 11 bases outside the gene matches.

This clonotype has at least ten counts. V gene TRBV7-9 combines with J gene TRBJ2-3; D gene uncertain. Trimming left V 1 base short and J 6 bases short, with 5 bases between. CDR1 and CDR2 (germline): SEHNR, FQNEAQ (reference sequence). The CDR3 totals 12 residues. This CDR3 reads CASSLEQDTQYF. CDR3 coding DNA: TGTGCCAGCAGCTTAGAGCAGGATACGCAGTATTTT.

The V call is TRBV6-2 or TRBV6-3, the J call TRBJ2-1; D not certain. CDR3 length: 12 amino acids. V was clipped by 8 bases and J by 1 base, with 6 bases between them. Germline-derived CDR1 and CDR2 are MNHEY and SVGEGT. The CDR3 DNA follows: TGTGCCAGCGGTGAATCCTACAATGAGCAGTTCTTC. Translating it yields CASGESYNEQFF.

This clonotype appeared many times. J is TRBJ1-2 and V is TRBV27, with D hard to call. Trimming removed 3 bases from V and 4 bases from J, with 15 bases in between. This CDR3 is 15 amino acids long. Germline CDR1 and CDR2: MNHEY and SMNVEV (reference sequence). This CDR3 is CASSFVGSGFYGYTF. CDR3 in DNA: TGTGCCAGCAGTTTTGTAGGGTCTGGGTTCTATGGCTACACCTTC.